Sequencing of this TCR beta chain was carried out in a study of cytomegalovirus exposure and HLA in healthy donors. Across the study: Among the 350 to 500 donors who were genotyped, roughly 76% fell in the genetic ancestry cluster that is associated with self-reported Caucasian donors. Broader study findings: Solely CMV serostatus was available to characterize immune exposure. It was likely that a cluster of highly shared sequence variants was a sequencing artifact.

The germline V gene has CDR1 MNHNY and CDR2 SVGAGI (reference sequence). V lost 7 bases and J 5 bases, leaving 7 bases between the germline ends. The CDR3 consists of 11 residues. The PCR had 60 Vbeta and 13 Jbeta primers. Only in-frame clones appear in the TCRdb table, and some are missing; sequencing was by immunoSEQ multiplex PCR. The sample holds about 100,000 clones; approximately 73% are singletons and the top ten take more than 3%. About this clone itself: The target antigen is unknown.

Sequenced input: PBMCs. This chain connects TRBV6-6 to TRBJ2-3; perhaps TRBD2 as D (6 bases). The TCR comes from a woman aged 45 to 65 in good health and CMV-seropositive. The CDR3 region is CASIGGDTQYF. CDR3 coding DNA: TGTGCCAGCATCGGGGGAGATACGCAGTATTTT.